The T cell receptor (beta chain) under discussion was sequenced for a study of T cells in localized non-small cell lung cancer. Germline V gene sequence: CDR1 SEHNR, CDR2 FQNEAQ (reference sequence). Trimming removed 3 bases at V and 14 bases at J, with 11 bases between. This CDR3 contains 11 residues. The table came from immunoSEQ multiplex PCR; TCRdb's copy has only in-frame clones and leaves some out. The repertoire holds about 48,000 clones, with about 72% as singletons. The clonotype comes from a man aged 35 to 69 with stage I squamous cell lung carcinoma. The sequences come from peripheral blood, collected before any cancer treatment. The chain uses TRBV7-9 and TRBJ1-3, with D tentatively TRBD1 (6 bases). CDR3 in amino acids: CASSLGTTVYF. The CDR3 coding sequence is TGTGCCAGCAGCTTGGGGACAACGGTATATTTT.